Listed below are T cell receptor beta chains from one sample, sequenced in a study of identical twins. One entry per CDR3 protein results from TCRdb running MiXCR on the 5' RACE reads. This table has about 470,000 distinct CDR3 sequences, 20% to 30% appearing once. The sample also formed part of further work on T cells expressing NK-cell markers.

Material for sequencing was CD4+ T cells sorted from blood. All receptors derive from a woman younger than 35 in good health. Both conserved end residues are part of each CDR3. D genes are given only for firm matches. Where a row states a size, it is once, few, many or the class of an expanded clone; other rows omit it.

TRBV5-5,TRBJ2-5,NA,NA,CASSLDGLEETQYF,TGTGCCAGCAGCTTGGATGGGTTGGAAGAGACCCAGTACTTC
TRBV29-1,TRBJ2-3,NA,many,CSVEGDSLGGTDTQYF,TGCAGCGTTGAGGGTGACTCCCTCGGCGGGACAGATACGCAGTATTTT
TRBV12-3/TRBV12-4,TRBJ2-2,NA,few,CASSETGTGELFF,TGTGCCAGCAGTGAAACAGGCACCGGGGAGCTGTTTTTT
TRBV20-1,TRBJ1-1,NA,few,CSLSLLSTEAFF,TGCAGTCTTTCACTCCTGAGCACTGAAGCTTTCTTT
TRBV20-1,TRBJ1-1,NA,NA,CSAPDGRYTEAFF,TGCAGTGCCCCCGATGGACGGTACACTGAAGCTTTCTTT
TRBV5-6,TRBJ2-1,NA,few,CASSLVRFGQFF,TGTGCCAGCAGCTTGGTAAGGTTTGGGCAGTTCTTC
TRBV27,TRBJ2-7,NA,few,CATKPAAPYEQYF,TGTGCCACAAAGCCGGCAGCACCCTACGAGCAGTACTTC
TRBV2,TRBJ2-5,TRBD1,NA,CASQGQAIETQYF,TGTGCCAGTCAAGGACAGGCCATCGAGACCCAGTACTTC
TRBV9,TRBJ2-2,TRBD2,NA,CASSVTSGSVTGELFF,TGTGCCAGCAGCGTGACTAGCGGGAGCGTCACCGGGGAGCTGTTTTTT
TRBV9,TRBJ2-1,TRBD2,NA,CASSVAVAGVGEQFF,TGTGCCAGCAGCGTAGCGGTAGCGGGAGTGGGGGAGCAGTTCTTC
TRBV2,TRBJ2-7,NA,NA,CASTYLTSSYEQYF,TGTGCCAGCACCTACTTAACTAGCTCCTACGAGCAGTACTTC
TRBV4-3,TRBJ2-2,NA,few,CASSQDRGQGTSGELFF,TGCGCCAGCAGCCAAGATAGGGGACAAGGGACCAGCGGGGAGCTGTTTTTT
TRBV18,TRBJ2-7,NA,NA,CASSPPIPAYEQYF,TGTGCCAGCTCACCACCTATCCCCGCATACGAGCAGTACTTC
TRBV18,TRBJ2-5,TRBD1,few,CASSLTGQAEASETQYF,TGTGCCAGCTCCCTCACCGGACAGGCCGAGGCATCAGAGACCCAGTACTTC